These 2 T cell receptor beta chains came from one sample sequenced in a study of T cell changes during pregnancy in multiple sclerosis. TCRdb keeps only in-frame clones here, not all; method: immunoSEQ multiplex PCR. Seen here are 70,000 to 80,000 clones, more than 90% observed once, and the top ten hold approximately 4%. The source was peripheral blood, collected after pregnancy. These receptors all stem from a female donor in good health, enrolled as a control in a pregnancy study.

This chain connects TRBV5-6 to TRBJ2-7; 8 nucleotides align to TRBD1. Trimming at V came to 5 bases and at J to 4 bases, leaving 8 bases not matched to a gene. The CDR3 covers 14 residues. Germline loops: CDR1 SGHDT, CDR2 YYEEEE. The CDR3 coding sequence is TGTGCCAGCAGTCGACCGGGACAGGCTTACGAGCAGTACTTC. Residues: CASSRPGQAYEQYF.

This clone was observed once. The chain combines TRBV7-2 with TRBJ2-1, with TRBD2 matching over 11 bases. Germline CDR1 SGHTA, CDR2 FQGNSA. The CDR3 is 16 residues long. J lost 9 bases, V lost 1 base, and 8 bases had no gene match. This CDR3 reads CASSLEGPSGRFEQFF. The CDR3 DNA is TGTGCCAGCAGCTTAGAAGGTCCTAGCGGGAGGTTTGAGCAGTTCTTC. The full variable domain, its missing parts supplied by reference TRBV7-2 and TRBJ2-1, is GAGVSQSPSNKVTEKGKDVELRCDPISGHTALYWYRQSLGQGLEFLIYFQGNSAPDKSGLPSDRFSAERTGGSVSTLTIQRTQQEDSAVYLCASSLEGPSGRFEQFFGPGTRLTVL.